This T cell receptor (beta chain) derives from a study of T cell repertoires in cytomegalovirus infection (dated by TCRdb to about 2019). Regarding the study in general: The HLA type of each donor mattered for the analysis, because public TCR beta signatures pointed to carriage of CMV infection along with the matching HLA type. General findings and caveats noted by the study authors: In both this cohort and an independent roughly 400-donor cohort, the cumulative frequency of public TCR beta family members distinguished carriers of CMV infection plus the relevant HLA type. In the ex vivo response, HLA-C-restricted CMV-specific TCR beta clonotypes were dominant, and in two of eight donors the single most frequent clonotype came from this HLA-C-restricted group.

Based on the germline V gene, the CDR1 and CDR2 sequences are KGHSH and LQKENI. Spanning cysteine to phenylalanine, the CDR3 consists of 14 amino acids. Only the CDR3 portion is preserved as DNA: 42 bases, with reading frame beginning at the first base. V is pared back by 3 bases and J by 9 bases, with 15 bases lying between the germline termini. Sequencing took place on an Illumina HiSeq 1500. TCRdb reran the public reads through fastp at Q25 and MiXCR, keeping productive beta chains. Rows with a matching CDR3 protein are joined into one entry that keeps the most common DNA and genes. The sample table records some 180,000 distinct CDR3 sequences; roughly 20% of these occur just once. The ten largest clones add up to less than 3% of the sample. In the case of this clonotype: What this receptor recognizes is not known. The input lacks base qualities; no much larger clone sits a single base away.

This sequence was found in a human donor in good health (CMV status not recorded). Some clones in this sample may be carry-over from other donors' samples. Sequencing used PBMCs. The sequence links TRBV18 to TRBJ1-5; no confident D gene assignment can be made. The CDR3 region has the sequence CASSPETLRLPQHF. The DNA is TGTGCCAGCTCACCGGAGACCTTGAGATTGCCCCAGCATTTT.